The entry below gives a single T cell receptor beta chain sequence along with its context. Antigen specificity is unknown. Genomic DNA served as template for TCR beta VDJ and CDR3 profiling. MiXCR was run by TCRdb on the reads, yielding one entry per CDR3 protein. The sample lists 150,000 to 180,000 distinct CDR3 sequences, about 52% seen once, with approximately 12% in the top ten. The data were obtained in a study of CD8+CD57+ T cells in acquired aplastic anemia. Study-level information: The sorted CD4+ and CD8+ cells yielded an average approximately 3.2 ug of DNA. Study outcomes and limitations: In common between the patients and the controls were some 28 CD8+ CDR3 sequences. Patients did not significantly differ from controls in CD8+ Simpson's diversity.

Only patients with CD8+CD57+ cell expansion on flow cytometry were chosen for sequencing. The clonotype was recovered from a human donor with aplastic anemia. The sequencing sample was made of sorted CD4+, CD8+, or CD8+CD57+ T cells (not recorded which) from PBMCs.

DNA of the CDR3: TGCAGTGCCACCGGAGCAGAAACTAGCGGGGTGGATGAGCAGTTCTTC. Its protein is CSATGAETSGVDEQFF. V and J are TRBV20-1 and TRBJ2-1, with 10 nucleotides matching TRBD2. The V and J ends lost 6 bases and 8 bases, in that order; junction bases with no gene match: 16. The CDR3 is made up of 16 amino acids. CDR1 and CDR2 (germline): DFQATT, SNEGSKA (reference sequence).